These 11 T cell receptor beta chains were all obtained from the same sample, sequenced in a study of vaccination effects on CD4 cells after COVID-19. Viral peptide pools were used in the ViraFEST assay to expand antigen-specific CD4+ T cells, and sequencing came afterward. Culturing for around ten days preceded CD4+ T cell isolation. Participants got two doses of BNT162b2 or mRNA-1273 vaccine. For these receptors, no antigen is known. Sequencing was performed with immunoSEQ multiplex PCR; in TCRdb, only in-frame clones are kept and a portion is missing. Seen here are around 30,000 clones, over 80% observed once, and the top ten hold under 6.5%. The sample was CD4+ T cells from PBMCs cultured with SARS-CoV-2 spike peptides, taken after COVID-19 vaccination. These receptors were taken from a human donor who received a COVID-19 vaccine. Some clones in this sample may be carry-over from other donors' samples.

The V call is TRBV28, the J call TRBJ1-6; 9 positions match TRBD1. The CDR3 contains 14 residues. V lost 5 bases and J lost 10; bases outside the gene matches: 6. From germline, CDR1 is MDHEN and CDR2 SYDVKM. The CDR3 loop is CASSLDRGSSPLHF. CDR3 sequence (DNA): TGTGCCAGCAGTCTTGACAGGGGGTCATCACCCCTCCACTTT. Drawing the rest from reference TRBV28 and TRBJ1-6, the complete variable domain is DVKVTQSSRYLVKRTGEKVFLECVQDMDHENMFWYRQDPGLGLRLIYFSYDVKMKEKGDIPEGYSVSREKKERFSLILESASTNQTSMYLCASSLDRGSSPLHFGNGTRLTVT.

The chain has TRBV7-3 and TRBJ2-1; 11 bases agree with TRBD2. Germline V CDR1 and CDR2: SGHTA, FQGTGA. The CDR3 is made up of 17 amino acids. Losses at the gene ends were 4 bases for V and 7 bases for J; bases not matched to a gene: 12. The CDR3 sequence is CASSSRIVAGGPNEQFF. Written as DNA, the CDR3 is TGTGCCAGCAGCTCACGTATAGTAGCGGGGGGGCCGAATGAGCAGTTCTTC.

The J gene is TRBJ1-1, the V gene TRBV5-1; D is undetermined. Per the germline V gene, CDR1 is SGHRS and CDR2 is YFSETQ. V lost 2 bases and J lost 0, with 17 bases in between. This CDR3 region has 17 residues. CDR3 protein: CASSLLGRVEMNTEAFF. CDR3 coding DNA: TGCGCCAGCAGCTTACTGGGGAGGGTAGAAATGAACACTGAAGCTTTCTTT.

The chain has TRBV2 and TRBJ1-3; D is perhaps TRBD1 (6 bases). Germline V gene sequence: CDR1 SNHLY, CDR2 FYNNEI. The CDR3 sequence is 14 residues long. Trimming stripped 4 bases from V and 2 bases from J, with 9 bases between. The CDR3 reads CASSAGTTGNTIYF. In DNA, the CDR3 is TGTGCCAGCAGTGCCGGGACAACTGGAAACACCATATATTTT.

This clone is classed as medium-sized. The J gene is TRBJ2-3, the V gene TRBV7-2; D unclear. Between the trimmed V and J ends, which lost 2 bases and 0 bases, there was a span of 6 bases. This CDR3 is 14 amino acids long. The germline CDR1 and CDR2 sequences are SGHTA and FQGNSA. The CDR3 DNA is TGTGCCAGCAGCTTACAGTTTAGCACAGATACGCAGTATTTT. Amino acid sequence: CASSLQFSTDTQYF.

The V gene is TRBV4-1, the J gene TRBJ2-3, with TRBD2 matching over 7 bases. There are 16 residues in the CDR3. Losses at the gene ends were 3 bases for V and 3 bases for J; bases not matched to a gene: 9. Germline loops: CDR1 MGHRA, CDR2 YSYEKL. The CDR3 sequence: CASSHSGRGRTDTQYF. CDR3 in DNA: TGCGCCAGCAGCCATTCGGGGAGGGGAAGAACAGATACGCAGTATTTT.

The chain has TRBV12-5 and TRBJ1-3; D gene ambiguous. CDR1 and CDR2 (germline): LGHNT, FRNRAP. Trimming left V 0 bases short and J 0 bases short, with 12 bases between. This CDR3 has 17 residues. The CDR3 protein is CASGLVEGRLSGNTIYF. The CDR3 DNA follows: TGTGCTAGTGGTTTGGTGGAGGGCAGACTCTCTGGAAACACCATATATTTT.

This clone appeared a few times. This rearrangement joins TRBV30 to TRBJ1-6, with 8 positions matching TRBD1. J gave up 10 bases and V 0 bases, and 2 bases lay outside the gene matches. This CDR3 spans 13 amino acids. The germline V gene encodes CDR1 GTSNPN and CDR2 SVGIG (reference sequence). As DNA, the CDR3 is TGTGCCTGGAGTGTACAGGGGGAATCACCCCTCCACTTT. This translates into CAWSVQGESPLHF.

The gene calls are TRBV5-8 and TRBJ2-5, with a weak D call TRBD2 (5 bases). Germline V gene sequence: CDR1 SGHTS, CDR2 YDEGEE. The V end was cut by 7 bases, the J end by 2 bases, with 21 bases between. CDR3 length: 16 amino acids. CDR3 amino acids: CASPHPPGVTQETQYF. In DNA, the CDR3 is TGTGCCAGCCCCCATCCCCCCGGGGTCACTCAAGAGACCCAGTACTTC.

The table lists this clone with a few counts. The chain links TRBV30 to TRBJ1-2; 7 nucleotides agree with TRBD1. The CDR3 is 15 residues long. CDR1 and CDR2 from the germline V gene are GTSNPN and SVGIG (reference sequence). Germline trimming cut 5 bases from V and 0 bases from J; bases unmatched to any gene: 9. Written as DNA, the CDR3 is TGTGCCTGGGCAATGGACAGGACCGCTAACTATGGCTACACCTTC. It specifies CAWAMDRTANYGYTF.

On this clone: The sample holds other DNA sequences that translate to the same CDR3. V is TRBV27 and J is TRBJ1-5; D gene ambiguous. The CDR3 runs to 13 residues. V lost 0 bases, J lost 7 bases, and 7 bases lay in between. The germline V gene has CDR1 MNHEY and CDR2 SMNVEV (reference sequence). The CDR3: CASSLSGRQPQHF. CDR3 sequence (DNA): TGTGCCAGCAGTTTATCGGGGAGACAGCCCCAGCATTTT.